The present T cell receptor (beta chain) was sequenced within a study of blood T cells in healthy people across ages. The authors ran a second PCR of about 6 to 11 cycles using a sample-barcoded 5' primer and a J-beta primer mix. TCRdb called the 5' RACE reads again in MiXCR, with one record for every CDR3 protein. The data hold 850,000 to 1,000,000 distinct CDR3 sequences, with roughly 52% observed a single time. The CDR3 covers 15 residues. CDR1 and CDR2 (germline): SGHNT, YENEEA. V was clipped by 0 bases and J by 4 bases, with 10 bases between them. Sequenced input: blood. This chain joins TRBV11-3 and TRBJ2-1, with D possibly matching TRBD2 (5 bases). The origin of this receptor is a man aged 30-40 years in good health. The CDR3 DNA is TGTGCCAGCAGCTTAGATCTTGGAGGTTACAATGAGCAGTTCTTC. Translation: CASSLDLGGYNEQFF. Supplemented by reference TRBV11-3 and TRBJ2-1, the full variable domain reads EAGVVQSPRYKIIEKKQPVAFWCNPISGHNTLYWYLQNLGQGPELLIRYENEEAVDDSQLPKDRFSAERLKGVDSTLKIQPAELGDSAVYLCASSLDLGGYNEQFFGPGTRLTVL.